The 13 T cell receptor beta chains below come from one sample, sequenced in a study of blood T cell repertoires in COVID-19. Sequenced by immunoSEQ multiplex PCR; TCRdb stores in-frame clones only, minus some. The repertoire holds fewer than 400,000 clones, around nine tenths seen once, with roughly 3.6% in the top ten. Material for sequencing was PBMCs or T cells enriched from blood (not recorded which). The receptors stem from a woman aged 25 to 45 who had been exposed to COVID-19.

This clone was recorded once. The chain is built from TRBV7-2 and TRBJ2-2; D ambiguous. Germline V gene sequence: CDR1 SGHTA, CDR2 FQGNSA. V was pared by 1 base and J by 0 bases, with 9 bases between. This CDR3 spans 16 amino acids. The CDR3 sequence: CASSLVELANTGELFF. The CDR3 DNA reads TGTGCCAGCAGCTTAGTAGAGCTAGCGAACACCGGGGAGCTGTTTTTT.

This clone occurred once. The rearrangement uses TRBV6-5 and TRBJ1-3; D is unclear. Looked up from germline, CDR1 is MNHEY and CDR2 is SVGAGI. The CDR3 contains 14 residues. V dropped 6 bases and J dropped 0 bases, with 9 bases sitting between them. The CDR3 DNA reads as TGTGCCAGCAGAGACAAGAGCTCTGGAAACACCATATATTTT. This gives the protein CASRDKSSGNTIYF.

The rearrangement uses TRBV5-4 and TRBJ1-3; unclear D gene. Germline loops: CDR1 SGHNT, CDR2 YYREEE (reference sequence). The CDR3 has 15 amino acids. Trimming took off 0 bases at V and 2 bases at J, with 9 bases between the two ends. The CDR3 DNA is TGTGCCAGCAGCTTGGACAGCAGAACTGGAAACACCATATATTTT. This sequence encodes CASSLDSRTGNTIYF.

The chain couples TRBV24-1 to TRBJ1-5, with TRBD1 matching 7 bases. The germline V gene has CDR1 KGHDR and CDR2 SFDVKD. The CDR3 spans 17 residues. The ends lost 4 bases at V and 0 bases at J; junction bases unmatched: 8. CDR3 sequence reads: CATSDGGGGYSNQPQHF. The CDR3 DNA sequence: TGTGCCACCAGTGACGGAGGGGGCGGGTATAGCAATCAGCCCCAGCATTTT.

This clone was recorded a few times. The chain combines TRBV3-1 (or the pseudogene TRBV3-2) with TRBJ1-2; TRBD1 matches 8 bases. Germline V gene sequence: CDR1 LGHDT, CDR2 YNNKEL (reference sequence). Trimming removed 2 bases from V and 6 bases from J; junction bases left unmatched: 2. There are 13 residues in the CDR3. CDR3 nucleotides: TGTGCCAGCAGCCAACTGACAGGGGATGGCTACACCTTC. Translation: CASSQLTGDGYTF.

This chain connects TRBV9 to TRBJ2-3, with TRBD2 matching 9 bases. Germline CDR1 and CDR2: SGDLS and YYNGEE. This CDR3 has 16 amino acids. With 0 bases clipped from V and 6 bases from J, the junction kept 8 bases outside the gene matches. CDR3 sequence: CASSVAAGLAADTQYF. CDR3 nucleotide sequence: TGTGCCAGCAGCGTAGCAGCGGGACTAGCAGCCGATACGCAGTATTTT.

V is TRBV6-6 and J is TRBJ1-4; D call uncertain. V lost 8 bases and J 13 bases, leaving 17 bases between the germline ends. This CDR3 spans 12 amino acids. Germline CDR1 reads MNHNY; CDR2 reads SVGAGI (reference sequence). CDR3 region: CASRIPSAGLFF. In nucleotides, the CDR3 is TGTGCCAGCCGAATACCATCCGCAGGACTGTTTTTT.

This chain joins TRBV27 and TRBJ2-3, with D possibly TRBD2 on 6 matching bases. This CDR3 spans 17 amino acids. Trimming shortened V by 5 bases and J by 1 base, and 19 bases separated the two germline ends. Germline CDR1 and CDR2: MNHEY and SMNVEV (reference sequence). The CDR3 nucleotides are TGTGCCAGCAGTCTAAGACTAGGGTACGAAGGCACAGATACGCAGTATTTT. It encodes CASSLRLGYEGTDTQYF.

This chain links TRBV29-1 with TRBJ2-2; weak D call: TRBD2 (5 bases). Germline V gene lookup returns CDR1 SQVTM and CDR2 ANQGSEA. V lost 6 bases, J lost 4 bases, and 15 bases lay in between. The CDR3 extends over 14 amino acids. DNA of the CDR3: TGCAGCGTCCTATTCCGAGGGTTCACCGGGGAGCTGTTTTTT. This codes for CSVLFRGFTGELFF.

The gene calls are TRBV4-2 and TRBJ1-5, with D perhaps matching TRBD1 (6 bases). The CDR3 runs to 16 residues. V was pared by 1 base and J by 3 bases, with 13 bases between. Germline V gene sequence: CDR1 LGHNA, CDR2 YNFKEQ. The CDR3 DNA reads TGTGCCAGCAGCCAAGTTGGCAGGGGAGTCAATCAGCCCCAGCATTTT. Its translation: CASSQVGRGVNQPQHF.

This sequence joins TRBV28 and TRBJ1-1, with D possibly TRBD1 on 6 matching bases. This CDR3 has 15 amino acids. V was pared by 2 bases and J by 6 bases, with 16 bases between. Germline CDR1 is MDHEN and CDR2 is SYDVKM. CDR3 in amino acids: CASSLVGTSFAEAFF. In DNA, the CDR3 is TGTGCCAGCAGTTTAGTAGGGACAAGTTTTGCTGAAGCTTTCTTT.

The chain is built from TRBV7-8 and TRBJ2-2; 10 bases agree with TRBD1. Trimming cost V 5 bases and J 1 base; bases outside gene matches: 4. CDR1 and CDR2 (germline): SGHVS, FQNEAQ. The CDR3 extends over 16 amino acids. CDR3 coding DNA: TGTGCCAGCAGCACCCGGGACAGGGGGAACACCGGGGAGCTGTTTTTT. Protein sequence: CASSTRDRGNTGELFF.

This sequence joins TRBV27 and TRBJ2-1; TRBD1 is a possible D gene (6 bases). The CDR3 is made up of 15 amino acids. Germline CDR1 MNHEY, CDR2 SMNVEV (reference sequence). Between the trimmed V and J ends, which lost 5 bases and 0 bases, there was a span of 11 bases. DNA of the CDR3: TGTGCCAGCAGTCCAGGACAGTTCTCCTACAATGAGCAGTTCTTC. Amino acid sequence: CASSPGQFSYNEQFF.